This TCR beta chain was sequenced in a study of shared clonotypes between healthy human individuals. Using immunoSEQ multiplex PCR, the repertoire was profiled, and TCRdb retains in-frame clones only, with some absent. The table lists around 2.5 million clones, under 95% of them singletons, with about 0.39% in the top ten. Caucasian adults living in Nashville, Tennessee, provided all samples. Germline values: CDR1 SGHAT, CDR2 FQNNGV. The CDR3 totals 16 residues. J gave up 5 bases and V 4 bases, and 9 bases lay outside the gene matches. Sequenced: naive CD4+ T cells from PBMCs. Subset of the sample: CD45RA+ positively selected. The sequence was collected from a man aged 18 to 30 in good health. Some clones in this sample may be carry-over from other donors' samples. The chain has TRBV11-2 and TRBJ2-1; TRBD1 agrees at 9 bases. CDR3 nucleotides: TGTGCCAGCAGCTGTGCACAGGGGGCGGAGGACAATGAGCAGTTCTTC. Translated, it gives CASSCAQGAEDNEQFF.